Listed below are T cell receptor beta chains from one sample, sequenced in a study of shared T cell receptors in the human thymus. Profiling relied on immunoSEQ multiplex PCR, and the TCRdb table lists in-frame clones only, not all of them. The sample has approximately 730,000 clones; 70% to 90% are singletons. The same sample was also studied in work on human thymus T cells.

Sequencing input: thymocytes. The source is a girl under three years old with a congenital heart defect. The CDR3 runs from the conserved cysteine through the conserved F or W. A D gene is named only where the DNA matches it firmly. Rows may omit the clone size; those that give it use once, few, many or a size class.

>-|-|TRBV4-1|TRBJ2-5
CASSLTPGRSGKTQYF
TGCGCCAGCAGCCTAACGCCTGGACGGTCCGGGAAGACCCAGTACTTC
>-|-|TRBV5-5|TRBJ1-5
CASSPTTEQGNQPQHF
TGTGCCAGCAGCCCGACCACAGAACAGGGAAATCAGCCCCAGCATTTT
>-|TRBD1|TRBV14|TRBJ1-2
CASSQGSELKGGTGEKGYGYTF
TGTGCCAGCAGCCAAGGAAGTGAACTTAAAGGGGGCACAGGCGAAAAAGGGTATGGCTACACCTTC
>-|TRBD1|TRBV19|TRBJ1-1
CASSMRGQGAGGMNTEAFF
TGTGCCAGTAGTATGAGGGGACAGGGGGCAGGGGGGATGAACACTGAAGCTTTCTTT
>-|-|TRBV5-1|TRBJ2-1
CASSWRGGPTYNEQFF
TGCGCCAGCAGCTGGAGGGGGGGTCCTACTTACAATGAGCAGTTCTTC
>once|-|TRBV7-2|TRBJ1-5
CASSLAVGGQPQHF
TGTGCCAGCAGCTTAGCGGTGGGAGGTCAGCCCCAGCATTTT
>-|-|TRBV4-2|TRBJ2-5
CASSQGFPEETQYF
TGTGCCAGCAGCCAAGGGTTCCCGGAGGAGACCCAGTACTTC
>-|-|TRBV9|TRBJ1-2
CASSPDPRHGFYGYTF
TGTGCCAGCAGCCCAGACCCTCGACACGGCTTCTATGGCTACACCTTC
>-|-|TRBV4-1|TRBJ1-1
CASSQEGQGRMNTEAFF
TGCGCCAGCAGCCAAGAAGGGCAGGGGCGGATGAACACTGAAGCTTTCTTT
>once|TRBD1|TRBV7-9|TRBJ1-2
CASSADRDNYGYTF
TGTGCCAGCAGTGCGGACAGGGATAACTATGGCTACACCTTC
>once|-|TRBV5-1|TRBJ1-3
CASSLYGRGSGNTIYF
TGCGCCAGCAGCTTGTACGGCAGGGGCTCTGGAAACACCATATATTTT
>once|TRBD1|TRBV7-8|TRBJ2-2
CASSPVARGLRNTGELFF
TGTGCCAGCAGCCCCGTCGCCAGGGGGCTTAGAAACACCGGGGAGCTGTTTTTT
>-|-|TRBV21-1|TRBJ2-7
CASSKKPEQYF
TGTGCCAGCAGCAAAAAGCCCGAGCAGTACTTC
>few|TRBD1|TRBV15|TRBJ1-2
CATSRETPGGRTIERIYGYTF
TGTGCCACCAGCAGAGAGACCCCAGGGGGCCGTACGATAGAGAGGATCTATGGCTACACCTTC
>once|TRBD2|TRBV19|TRBJ2-7
CASSIGLAGSTDEQYF
TGTGCCAGTAGTATCGGACTAGCGGGATCTACAGACGAGCAGTACTTC
>few|TRBD1|TRBV14|TRBJ2-7
CASSQDSRVFGQGSYEQYF
TGTGCCAGCAGCCAAGATAGTAGGGTCTTTGGACAGGGGTCCTACGAGCAGTACTTC
>-|TRBD1|TRBV6-5|TRBJ1-1
CATAGGNTEAFF
TGTGCCACGGCAGGGGGGAACACTGAAGCTTTCTTT